This is a list of T cell receptor beta chains from one sample in a study of low-dose radiotherapy and immunotherapy resistance in tumors. TCRdb recomputed calls from the reads with MiXCR, one row per CDR3 protein. The sample shows 85,000 to 100,000 distinct CDR3 sequences, roughly 9% of them seen only once. The sample was PBMCs, taken before treatment. These receptor sequences come from a male donor with prostate cancer. Both conserved end residues are part of each CDR3. The order of the fields is CDR3 protein, CDR3 DNA, clone size, J gene, D gene, V gene. D genes are given only for firm matches. Not every row has a clone size; where given, it reads once, few, many or a size class.

CDR3 protein: CSARRGTGTGINEQYF
CDR3 DNA: TGCAGTGCTAGAAGGGGTACCGGGACAGGGATCAACGAGCAGTACTTC
clone size: -
J gene: TRBJ2-7
D gene: TRBD1
V gene: TRBV20-1

CDR3 protein: CATRPGTSGGETQYF
CDR3 DNA: TGTGCCACTCGTCCCGGGACTAGCGGAGGGGAGACCCAGTACTTC
clone size: many
J gene: TRBJ2-5
D gene: TRBD2
V gene: TRBV19

CDR3 protein: CASSLWGRGDYGYTF
CDR3 DNA: TGTGCCAGCAGTTTATGGGGAAGGGGGGACTATGGCTACACCTTC
clone size: many
J gene: TRBJ1-2
D gene: -
V gene: TRBV28

CDR3 protein: CASSLMASQPQHF
CDR3 DNA: TGTGCCAGCTCCCTTATGGCCTCCCAGCCCCAGCATTTT
clone size: many
J gene: TRBJ1-5
D gene: -
V gene: TRBV6-2/TRBV6-3

CDR3 protein: CASSMVAGGADTQYF
CDR3 DNA: TGTGCCAGTAGTATGGTAGCGGGAGGCGCGGATACGCAGTATTTT
clone size: many
J gene: TRBJ2-3
D gene: TRBD2
V gene: TRBV19

CDR3 protein: CASSPDGTPNYGYTF
CDR3 DNA: TGCGCCAGCAGCCCGGATGGGACTCCTAACTATGGCTACACCTTC
clone size: -
J gene: TRBJ1-2
D gene: -
V gene: TRBV5-1

CDR3 protein: CASSLVESQPQHF
CDR3 DNA: TGTGCCAGCAGCTTAGTGGAGAGCCAGCCCCAGCATTTT
clone size: many
J gene: TRBJ1-5
D gene: -
V gene: TRBV7-2

CDR3 protein: CASREGGTSREQYF
CDR3 DNA: TGTGCCAGCAGAGAAGGCGGTACCTCTCGCGAGCAGTACTTC
clone size: many
J gene: TRBJ2-7
D gene: -
V gene: TRBV6-5

CDR3 protein: CASSLRLVAYEQYF
CDR3 DNA: TGCGCCAGCAGCTTGCGTCTAGTGGCCTACGAGCAGTACTTC
clone size: -
J gene: TRBJ2-7
D gene: -
V gene: TRBV5-1

CDR3 protein: CASRGTGVSRGYTF
CDR3 DNA: TGTGCCAGTAGAGGGACAGGGGTTTCGCGTGGCTACACCTTC
clone size: many
J gene: TRBJ1-2
D gene: TRBD1
V gene: TRBV19

CDR3 protein: CASSRSNEKLFF
CDR3 DNA: TGTGCCAGCTCACGTAGCAATGAAAAACTGTTTTTT
clone size: many
J gene: TRBJ1-4
D gene: -
V gene: TRBV18

CDR3 protein: CSVKTLAEPQHF
CDR3 DNA: TGCAGCGTAAAGACTTTGGCTGAGCCCCAGCATTTT
clone size: many
J gene: TRBJ1-5
D gene: -
V gene: TRBV29-1

CDR3 protein: CASSQEGADTQYF
CDR3 DNA: TGCGCCAGCAGCCAAGAGGGGGCAGATACGCAGTATTTT
clone size: medium-sized
J gene: TRBJ2-3
D gene: -
V gene: TRBV4-1

CDR3 protein: CASSEGPGYSNQPQHF
CDR3 DNA: TGTGCCAGCAGTGAAGGGCCGGGTTATAGCAATCAGCCCCAGCATTTT
clone size: many
J gene: TRBJ1-5
D gene: -
V gene: TRBV2

CDR3 protein: CASSVAPGGVETQYF
CDR3 DNA: TGTGCCAGCAGCGTAGCTCCAGGGGGCGTAGAGACCCAGTACTTC
clone size: many
J gene: TRBJ2-5
D gene: TRBD1
V gene: TRBV9

CDR3 protein: CASRPLDENEQFF
CDR3 DNA: TGTGCCAGCAGGCCTCTTGATGAAAATGAGCAGTTCTTC
clone size: many
J gene: TRBJ2-1
D gene: -
V gene: TRBV6-2/TRBV6-3

CDR3 protein: CSAPRPGQGNTEAFF
CDR3 DNA: TGCAGTGCTCCTCGACCGGGACAGGGGAACACTGAAGCTTTCTTT
clone size: many
J gene: TRBJ1-1
D gene: TRBD1
V gene: TRBV20-1

CDR3 protein: CASRTARPGDTQYF
CDR3 DNA: TGTGCCAGTAGAACGGCCCGACCAGGGGATACGCAGTATTTT
clone size: many
J gene: TRBJ2-3
D gene: -
V gene: TRBV19

CDR3 protein: CASSLAGITDTQYF
CDR3 DNA: TGTGCCAGCAGCTTAGCAGGGATCACAGATACGCAGTATTTT
clone size: many
J gene: TRBJ2-3
D gene: -
V gene: TRBV7-9

CDR3 protein: CASSYGTGGNQPQHF
CDR3 DNA: TGTGCCAGCAGCTATGGGACAGGGGGCAATCAGCCCCAGCATTTT
clone size: many
J gene: TRBJ1-5
D gene: TRBD1
V gene: TRBV5-6

CDR3 protein: CASGTANTGELFF
CDR3 DNA: TGTGCCTCAGGCACGGCGAACACCGGGGAGCTGTTTTTT
clone size: few
J gene: TRBJ2-2
D gene: -
V gene: TRBV5-4

CDR3 protein: CASSLQSSLTYEQYF
CDR3 DNA: TGTGCCAGCAGCCTTCAGTCGTCGTTAACCTACGAGCAGTACTTC
clone size: many
J gene: TRBJ2-7
D gene: -
V gene: TRBV4-2

CDR3 protein: CASSQVGEKLFF
CDR3 DNA: TGCGCCAGCAGCCAAGTTGGGGAAAAACTGTTTTTT
clone size: many
J gene: TRBJ1-4
D gene: -
V gene: TRBV4-1

CDR3 protein: CASSIGRTGPNTEAFF
CDR3 DNA: TGTGCCAGCAGCATAGGTCGGACAGGTCCGAACACTGAAGCTTTCTTT
clone size: many
J gene: TRBJ1-1
D gene: TRBD1
V gene: TRBV7-2

CDR3 protein: CASSFSLLQAKNIQYF
CDR3 DNA: TGTGCCAGCAGTTTTTCGCTCCTCCAAGCCAAAAACATTCAGTACTTC
clone size: many
J gene: TRBJ2-4
D gene: -
V gene: TRBV28

CDR3 protein: CASSEGWASRGAADTGELFF
CDR3 DNA: TGTGCCAGCAGTGAAGGGTGGGCTAGCCGGGGGGCCGCCGACACCGGGGAGCTGTTTTTT
clone size: many
J gene: TRBJ2-2
D gene: -
V gene: TRBV6-1